This entry lists 9 T cell receptor beta chains sequenced from one sample in a study of blood T cell repertoires in COVID-19. Profiled with immunoSEQ multiplex PCR; TCRdb holds only in-frame clones, not every one. The profile shows under 150,000 clones, 80% to 90% of them singletons. The sample taken for sequencing was peripheral blood. The source is a woman aged 55-69 years with active COVID-19.

V is TRBV5-5 and J is TRBJ1-1; D might be TRBD1 (5 bases). CDR1 SGHKS and CDR2 YYEKEE come from the germline V gene (reference sequence). The CDR3 totals 14 residues. The V end was cut by 2 bases, the J end by 4 bases, with 12 bases between. CDR3 amino acids: CASSFSRGGTEAFF. The CDR3, as DNA: TGTGCCAGCAGCTTTTCTCGGGGGGGCACTGAAGCTTTCTTT.

The V and J genes are TRBV6-6 and TRBJ1-6; possible D gene TRBD1, 5 bases. Germline V gene sequence: CDR1 MNHNY, CDR2 SVGAGI (reference sequence). There are 15 residues in the CDR3. V was shortened by 5 bases and J by 5 bases, with 13 bases between the two germline ends. In DNA form, the CDR3 reads TGTGCCAGCAGTCTCCTCCAGGGAAATAATTCACCCCTCCACTTT. Its translation is CASSLLQGNNSPLHF.

This clone was seen a single time. The gene calls are TRBV7-2 and TRBJ2-5, with D perhaps matching TRBD2 (6 bases). The ends were cut back, 3 bases at V and 4 bases at J, with 12 bases in the middle. CDR1 SGHTA and CDR2 FQGNSA come from the germline V gene. The CDR3 contains 14 residues. The CDR3 sequence: CASSFRSGRETQYF. CDR3 sequence (DNA): TGTGCCAGCAGCTTCCGGTCCGGGAGAGAGACCCAGTACTTC.

J is TRBJ2-1 and V is TRBV19; the match to TRBD2 covers 13 bases. CDR1 and CDR2 from the germline V gene are LNHDA and SQIVND (reference sequence). The CDR3 is made up of 14 amino acids. The trim removed 4 bases at V and 10 bases at J, leaving 4 bases unmatched. CDR3 nucleotides: TGTGCCAGTAGTAGGCGGACTAGCGGGGGAGAGCAGTTCTTC. It encodes CASSRRTSGGEQFF.

The rearrangement uses TRBV7-9 and TRBJ2-1; 10 bases align to TRBD2. CDR3 size: 15 residues. V gave up 0 bases and J gave up 7 bases; unmatched junction bases: 3. The germline CDR1 and CDR2 sequences are SEHNR and FQNEAQ (reference sequence). The CDR3 DNA reads TGTGCCAGCAGCTTAGCGTTGGGACTAGCGAATGAGCAGTTCTTC. It translates to CASSLALGLANEQFF.

This chain connects TRBV10-3 to TRBJ1-1, with D possibly matching TRBD1 (5 bases). V was pared by 5 bases and J by 7 bases, with 11 bases between. In germline, CDR1 is ENHRY, CDR2 SYGVKD. This CDR3 spans 12 amino acids. The chain's CDR3 is CAISSGGFEAFF. For the CDR3, the DNA is TGTGCCATCAGTTCGGGGGGATTTGAAGCTTTCTTT.

The V call is TRBV7-3, the J call TRBJ2-2; 8 bases line up with TRBD2. The CDR3 length is 16 residues. With V trimmed by 1 base and J by 1 base, 2 bases remained unmatched. Germline CDR1 SGHTA, CDR2 FQGTGA. CDR3 amino acids: CASSLRSGRNTGELFF. In DNA form, the CDR3 reads TGTGCCAGCAGCTTAAGAAGCGGGAGGAACACCGGGGAGCTGTTTTTT.

V gene TRBV27 combines with J gene TRBJ2-3; tentative D call: TRBD2 (5 bases). V was clipped by 3 bases and J by 1 base, with 14 bases between them. Per the germline V gene, CDR1 is MNHEY and CDR2 is SMNVEV (reference sequence). CDR3 length: 16 residues. The CDR3 DNA sequence: TGTGCCAGCAGTTTCGCCGCTGTGAGGGGCACAGATACGCAGTATTTT. This codes for CASSFAAVRGTDTQYF.

The chain recombines TRBV9 with TRBJ2-7, with D perhaps matching TRBD1 (6 bases). The CDR3 sequence is 15 residues long. With 0 bases removed from V and 0 bases from J, the gap between germline ends came to 10 bases. CDR1 SGDLS and CDR2 YYNGEE come from the germline V gene. The CDR3 is CASSVGWGPSYEQYF. The CDR3 DNA is TGTGCCAGCAGCGTAGGCTGGGGGCCCTCCTACGAGCAGTACTTC.